Listed below are T cell receptor beta chains from one sample, sequenced in a study of blood T cells in healthy people across ages. MiXCR, applied by TCRdb to the 5' RACE reads, yields one record per CDR3 protein. The table shows around 1.5 million distinct CDR3 sequences, with around 42% occurring only once. Material: blood. Receptor source: a woman between 18 and 30 years old in good health. The CDR3 runs from the conserved cysteine through the conserved F or W. D genes are given only for firm matches. A clone size is listed for some rows: how often the clone was seen (once, few, many), or a class if it is expanded.

D	V	size	J	DNA	CDR3
.	TRBV20-1	few	TRBJ2-5	TGCAGTGCTAGCCGGCAGTTCAATGAGCAGTACTTC	CSASRQFNEQYF
TRBD1	TRBV6-5	once	TRBJ1-2	TGTGCCAGCAGTTTGACAGGGAACTATGGCCACACCTTC	CASSLTGNYGHTF
.	TRBV28	.	TRBJ1-2	TGTGCCAGCACCACCGCCTTCCTTGGCTACACCTTC	CASTTAFLGYTF
.	TRBV7-3	.	TRBJ2-2	TGTGCCAGCAGCTTAGGTTTTGGCAAAATGAACACCGGGGAGCTGTTTTTT	CASSLGFGKMNTGELFF
.	TRBV6-4	few	TRBJ1-2	TGTGCCAGCAGTGACGGCGGGACAAACTATGGCTACACCTTC	CASSDGGTNYGYTF
TRBD2	TRBV6-4	.	TRBJ2-1	TGTGCCAGCAGTGACGGGACTATAAGCAATGAGCAGTTCTTC	CASSDGTISNEQFF
TRBD2	TRBV7-9	few	TRBJ2-3	TGTGCCAGCAGCCCCGGCCAGGGACTAGCGGGAGGAGATACGCAGTATTTT	CASSPGQGLAGGDTQYF
.	TRBV29-1	many	TRBJ2-1	TGCAGCGTGCTCCTTGGCCTATACAATGAGCAGTTCTTC	CSVLLGLYNEQFF
TRBD1	TRBV10-3	many	TRBJ2-5	TGTGCCATCAGTGCCGGGACAGGGGAAGAGACCCAGTACTTC	CAISAGTGEETQYF
.	TRBV27	.	TRBJ2-7	TGTGCCAGCAAGGTCGGGGGCTCCGCCTACGAGCAGTACTTC	CASKVGGSAYEQYF
.	TRBV6-6	few	TRBJ2-7	TGTGCCAGCAAGGGGGGGGACAGTCCCTCCTACGAGCAGTACTTC	CASKGGDSPSYEQYF
TRBD1	TRBV7-9	.	TRBJ1-4	TGTGCCAGCAGCACGACAGGGCGAGGGGAAAAACTGTTTTTT	CASSTTGRGEKLFF
TRBD2	TRBV11-2	few	TRBJ2-1	TGTGCCAGCAGCGGTGGGGGGACTACTCTATCCAATGAGCAGTTCTTC	CASSGGGTTLSNEQFF
TRBD1	TRBV15	few	TRBJ1-2	TGTGCCACCAGCCAACAGGGGTTGAGCTCTGGCTACACCTTC	CATSQQGLSSGYTF
TRBD2	TRBV6-4	.	TRBJ2-1	TGTGCCAGCATGGCGGGAGCCACCATAAGCTACAATGAGCAGTTCTTC	CASMAGATISYNEQFF
.	TRBV7-9	few	TRBJ1-2	TGTGCCAGCACCGCCGACTATGGCTACACCTTC	CASTADYGYTF
.	TRBV11-2	few	TRBJ2-5	TGTGCCAGCAGCTCCCCCGTCGCGCAAGAGACCCAGTACTTC	CASSSPVAQETQYF
.	TRBV4-1	.	TRBJ1-1	TGCGCCAGCAGCCCTGGACTGGACTCAGAAGCTTTCTTT	CASSPGLDSEAFF
TRBD1	TRBV7-2	many	TRBJ2-3	TGTGCCAGCAGCTTCCAGGGGGCAAGAGGCACAGATACGCAGTATTTT	CASSFQGARGTDTQYF
.	TRBV27	.	TRBJ2-7	TGTGCCAGCAGCCAAGGGACGGCGGGCTCCTACGAGCAGTACTTC	CASSQGTAGSYEQYF
.	TRBV27	few	TRBJ2-7	TGTGCCAGCGGGTCTCGCGGTTCCTACGAGCAGTACTTC	CASGSRGSYEQYF
.	TRBV11-2	.	TRBJ2-5	TGTGCCAGCAGCTTAATATTGTCGCCTGAAGAGACCCAGTACTTC	CASSLILSPEETQYF
.	TRBV10-3	.	TRBJ1-1	TGTGCCATCAGGGATACCGGGACCACCTCCACTGAAGCTTTCTTT	CAIRDTGTTSTEAFF
TRBD2	TRBV20-1	.	TRBJ2-3	TGCAGTGCTAGGATCTATAGCGGGGGGGTGTCAGATACGCAGTATTTT	CSARIYSGGVSDTQYF
TRBD2	TRBV12-3/TRBV12-4	few	TRBJ2-7	TGTGCCAGCAGTCCGTATGGGACTACCACTTACGAGCAGTACTTC	CASSPYGTTTYEQYF
.	TRBV3-1	.	TRBJ1-2	TGTGCCAGCAGCCGCCCCAATTTCGGAGGCTACACCTTC	CASSRPNFGGYTF
TRBD2	TRBV11-2	.	TRBJ2-1	TGTGCCAGCAGCATCGGACTAGCGGGAAAGAATGAGCAGTTCTTC	CASSIGLAGKNEQFF
.	TRBV7-9	.	TRBJ1-2	TGTGCCAGCAGCTTGGCCCGGGGGGTCCTCTATGGCTACACCTTC	CASSLARGVLYGYTF
.	TRBV5-1	.	TRBJ1-1	TGCGCCAGCAGCTTTTCGTCAGGGGCTGAAGCTTTCTTT	CASSFSSGAEAFF
.	TRBV4-2	.	TRBJ2-7	TGTGCCAGCAGCCAAGAGTGGCGGCAGGCCACCTACGAGCAGTACTTC	CASSQEWRQATYEQYF
TRBD2	TRBV11-2	.	TRBJ2-1	TGTGCCAGCAGCCCGGGCTTCGGGACTAGCGGGAGGGCTTTGTACAATGAGCAGTTCTTC	CASSPGFGTSGRALYNEQFF
.	TRBV20-1	.	TRBJ1-5	TGCAGTGCTAGAGAACTACAGGGCCGGGGAAATCAGCCCCAGCATTTT	CSARELQGRGNQPQHF
.	TRBV7-2	.	TRBJ2-1	TGTGCCAGCAGCCAGGGCCCCAGGGGTAGCTCCTACAATGAGCAGTTCTTC	CASSQGPRGSSYNEQFF
.	TRBV6-4	.	TRBJ2-2	TGTGCCAGCAGTGACCGGGACACCCTTAGTACCGGGGAGCTGTTTTTT	CASSDRDTLSTGELFF
TRBD2	TRBV12-3/TRBV12-4	few	TRBJ2-3	TGTGCCAGCGGCGAACTAGCGGCAGATACGCAGTATTTT	CASGELAADTQYF
.	TRBV20-1	few	TRBJ1-1	TGCAGTGCTAGTAGGGCAGCGAACACTGAAGCTTTCTTT	CSASRAANTEAFF
.	TRBV7-6	.	TRBJ2-7	TGTGCCAGCAGCTTATCGGGACTGGCCGAGCAGTACTTC	CASSLSGLAEQYF
.	TRBV2	few	TRBJ2-7	TGTGCCAGCACCGAAAGTAGGCAGACCTACGAGCAGTACTTC	CASTESRQTYEQYF
.	TRBV27	.	TRBJ1-5	TGTGCCAGCAGTTTAATAGGTCAGGTTGGCAATCAGCCCCAGCATTTT	CASSLIGQVGNQPQHF
.	TRBV6-6	.	TRBJ2-7	TGTGCCAGCAGCGAAGGACTTTGCGAGCAGTACTTC	CASSEGLCEQYF
TRBD2	TRBV3-1	.	TRBJ2-7	TGTGCCAGCAGCCCTGGGGCTAGCGGAAACTACGAGCAGTACTTC	CASSPGASGNYEQYF
TRBD1	TRBV4-1	once	TRBJ1-4	TGCGCCAGCAGCCAAGAAGTGCGACAGGGTATGATTAATGAAAAACTGTTTTTT	CASSQEVRQGMINEKLFF